These 5 T cell receptor beta chains were all obtained from the same sample, sequenced in a study of T cell responses to AZD1222 COVID-19 vaccine. TCRdb's copy holds only in-frame clones and misses some; the assay was immunoSEQ multiplex PCR. The sample carries roughly 150,000 clones, 90% to 95% recorded once. The source material was peripheral blood, sampled on day 0 of AZD1222 vaccination. The receptors were gathered from an adult in good health.

This rearrangement joins TRBV2 to TRBJ1-5, with unresolved D. V was trimmed by 1 base and J by 6 bases, leaving 10 bases between them. This CDR3 is built from 14 residues. Germline CDR1 reads SNHLY; CDR2 reads FYNNEI. The CDR3 sequence is CASSEGVDGQPQHF. DNA of the CDR3: TGTGCCAGCAGTGAAGGTGTAGACGGTCAGCCCCAGCATTTT.

This chain connects TRBV19 to TRBJ2-2, with 7 bases identical to TRBD2. V shed 3 bases and J 6 bases; nucleotides not matched to a gene: 4. Germline V gives CDR1 LNHDA, CDR2 SQIVND (reference sequence). The length of the CDR3 is 14 residues. The DNA of the CDR3 is TGTGCCAGTAGTATTGTGGGAGGGGCCGGGGAGCTGTTTTTT. Translated: CASSIVGGAGELFF.

The rearrangement joins TRBV6-1 to TRBJ1-1, with 11 bases lining up with TRBD1. Germline CDR1 MNHNS, CDR2 SASEGT. The CDR3 contains 14 residues. Trimming cost V 2 bases and J 11 bases; bases outside gene matches: 7. CDR3 in amino acids: CASSERTGGVEAFF. The CDR3 DNA is TGTGCCAGCAGTGAACGGACAGGGGGCGTCGAGGCTTTCTTT.

The chain combines TRBV18 with TRBJ1-2; 9 bases align to TRBD1. V lost 3 bases and J lost 3; bases outside the gene matches: 11. CDR3 size: 17 residues. Germline V gene lookup returns CDR1 KGHSH and CDR2 LQKENI. The DNA of the CDR3 is TGTGCCAGCTCACCGACCGTTAGGACAGGGGACCACTATGGCTACACCTTC. The encoded protein is CASSPTVRTGDHYGYTF.

The rearrangement uses TRBV4-2 and TRBJ1-1, with D perhaps TRBD1 (6 bases). The V gene's germline CDR1 is LGHNA and CDR2 YNFKEQ. CDR3 length equals 17 residues. V gave up 0 bases and J gave up 0 bases, with 14 bases separating them. The CDR3 sequence: CASSQDRGGQMNTEAFF. The CDR3 DNA reads TGTGCCAGCAGCCAAGATAGAGGGGGACAAATGAACACTGAAGCTTTCTTT.